This TCR beta chain is from a study of blood T cell repertoires in COVID-19. Sequencing used immunoSEQ multiplex PCR; TCRdb keeps in-frame clones, though not all of them. The sample yields approximately 9,200 clones, about nine tenths seen once. The CDR3 contains 16 residues. CDR1 is ENHRY, CDR2 SYGVKD, per germline. The junction had 9 bases not matched to a gene; V was cut back by 0 bases and J by 5 bases. The chain recombines TRBV10-3 with TRBJ1-2; 7 bases map to TRBD1. This clonotype originated in a man between 60 and 75 years old with acute or convalescent COVID-19. Specimen: peripheral blood. The CDR3 reads CAISESGTAVPYGYTF. Here the CDR3 DNA reads TGTGCCATCAGTGAGTCTGGGACAGCGGTCCCTTATGGCTACACCTTC.